Listed below are T cell receptor beta chains from one sample, sequenced in a study of tumor and adjacent non-tumor tissue in lung cancer. TCRdb reprocessed the multiplex PCR reads with MiXCR, giving one entry per CDR3 protein. Of about 70,000 distinct CDR3 sequences in the sample, 73% were seen once. Source material: lung tumor tissue. These receptors were obtained from a man aged 55 to 69 with non-small cell lung cancer. Both conserved end residues are part of each CDR3. Each record gives: V gene, J gene, CDR3 protein.

>TRBV29-1|TRBJ2-4
CGASVGQAKNSQYF
>TRBV29-1|TRBJ2-7
CNVLQGAGGYEQYF
>TRBV30|TRBJ1-5
CVWSLGTNQPQHF
>TRBV6-1|TRBJ2-7
CTSRGLARSYKQYF
>TRBV20-1|TRBJ1-4
CSDPGQGAENLFF
>TRBV6-2/TRBV6-3|TRBJ2-1
CASRIGTESYNEQSF
>TRBV28|TRBJ2-6
CTSTWTGGSIGANVLTF
>TRBV12-3/TRBV12-4|TRBJ1-1
CASSRTGWNTEAFF
>TRBV11-2|TRBJ2-2
CASSLDHVSGRSGELFF
>TRBV2|TRBJ1-6
CASSLGTGGKSPLHF
>TRBV6-1|TRBJ1-2
CTSCASGGIYGFTF
>TRBV6-1|TRBJ1-2
CGSRGQIYGYTF
>TRBV10-3|TRBJ2-6
CAVSEHGTSGRDSGASVLTF
>TRBV5-6|TRBJ2-3
CASSLDRGFGRTDTQYF
>TRBV6-5|TRBJ1-1
CASSYSNLMNTEAFF
>TRBV20-1|TRBJ2-3
CSARGQLTDTPCF
>TRBV6-2/TRBV6-3|TRBJ1-6
CASSYPGRNNSPLHF
>TRBV20-1|TRBJ2-6
CSARVQWDRSGANVLTF
>TRBV5-4|TRBJ2-3
CARSFPGLAITQYF
>TRBV6-5|TRBJ2-2
CARKQEIGTGELFF
>TRBV10-3|TRBJ2-7
CAISNRDREDYELYF
>TRBV6-6|TRBJ2-7
CANTPTGGIPYEQYF
>TRBV6-5|TRBJ2-5
CASSYSRQGVETQNF
>TRBV20-1|TRBJ2-7
CGARDGPDEQYF
>TRBV12-3/TRBV12-4|TRBJ2-7
CTSSLGWSYYEQYF
>TRBV20-1|TRBJ2-7
CSPKGGLNEQYF
>TRBV5-1|TRBJ2-3
CASSLEGGIDTQYF
>TRBV5-6|TRBJ2-5
CASSPWDRQETQYF
>TRBV6-5|TRBJ2-7
CASRPDRGRQFYKQYF
>TRBV5-4|TRBJ2-1
CASSLRGSNEQFF
>TRBV7-8|TRBJ2-5
CASSLDGTGQGTTEYF
>TRBV11-2|TRBJ2-5
CPSRLTKETHYF
>TRBV29-1|TRBJ1-1
CSVLPMNTEAFF
>TRBV6-1|TRBJ1-1
CASSPGTENAEAFF
>TRBV28|TRBJ1-6
CASSSPGGYSPLHF
>TRBV5-6|TRBJ2-1
CASSFDTSGFNKQFF
>TRBV10-2|TRBJ2-7
CASCDGGNTYEHYF
>TRBV11-3|TRBJ2-7
CASCLGIGTGNYEQYF
>TRBV20-1|.
CGARAGTKTYEQFF
>TRBV5-5|TRBJ2-2
CASRTGTVNTGELFF
>TRBV11-2|TRBJ2-5
CASSLAGTGAQETRYF
>TRBV6-4|TRBJ2-5
CANSDSISGKGDQYF
>TRBV11-1|TRBJ2-7
CARSPQGADEQYF